Shown below are 19 T cell receptor beta chains from a single sample sequenced in a study of blood T cell repertoires in COVID-19. Using immunoSEQ multiplex PCR, the repertoire was profiled, and TCRdb retains in-frame clones only, with some absent. The profile shows just under 300,000 clones, about 87% of them singletons. Input material: peripheral blood. Receptor source: a man between 65 and 79 years old with acute or convalescent COVID-19.

The rearrangement links TRBV5-1 to TRBJ2-7; 7 positions agree with TRBD1. Germline V gives CDR1 SGHRS, CDR2 YFSETQ. With 4 bases clipped from V and 0 bases from J, the junction kept 13 bases outside the gene matches. CDR3 length: 17 residues. The CDR3 protein is CASSVSPTGLSSYEQYF. The CDR3 DNA reads TGCGCCAGCAGCGTGAGCCCGACAGGGTTAAGCTCCTACGAGCAGTACTTC.

This clone has just one count. The rearrangement links TRBV4-2 to TRBJ1-5; D call uncertain. Trimming removed 0 bases at V and 7 bases at J, with 10 bases between. The CDR3 totals 14 residues. Germline CDR1 reads LGHNA; CDR2 reads YNFKEQ. CDR3 amino acids: CASSQDPSTQPQHF. The CDR3 DNA follows: TGTGCCAGCAGCCAAGATCCATCCACACAGCCCCAGCATTTT.

The J gene is TRBJ1-1, the V gene TRBV4-2, with no clear D. Germline V lookup: CDR1 LGHNA, CDR2 YNFKEQ. Trimming took 6 bases from V and 4 from J, leaving 12 bases between them. The CDR3 sequence is 13 residues long. The CDR3 sequence: CASSHSSPTEAFF. Here the CDR3 DNA reads TGTGCCAGCAGTCACTCCTCGCCCACTGAAGCTTTCTTT.

The chain is built from TRBV7-2 and TRBJ1-6; D gene ambiguous. The CDR3 totals 17 residues. Per germline, CDR1 SGHTA and CDR2 FQGNSA. V dropped 4 bases and J dropped 1 base, with 14 bases sitting between them. CDR3 coding DNA: TGTGCCAGCAGCTCGAGCCCCGCTGTTTCCTATAATTCACCCCTCCACTTT. Translated, it gives CASSSSPAVSYNSPLHF.

The V gene is TRBV23-1, the J gene TRBJ1-1, with D uncertain. TRBV23-1 is designated an ORF whose function remains uncertain. Trimming stripped 7 bases from V and 1 base from J, with 7 bases between. The CDR3 runs to 12 residues. The CDR3 here is CASNPENTEAFF. CDR3 nucleotides: TGCGCCAGCAACCCAGAGAACACTGAAGCTTTCTTT.

This chain uses TRBV5-4 with TRBJ2-3; 9 nucleotides align to TRBD1. The trim removed 4 bases at V and 4 bases at J, leaving 4 bases unmatched. Looked up from germline, CDR1 is SGHNT and CDR2 is YYREEE (reference sequence). This CDR3 is 14 amino acids long. CDR3 in DNA: TGTGCCAGCAGCAGCGGGGACAGGGCAGATACGCAGTATTTT. It is translated as CASSSGDRADTQYF.

The J gene is TRBJ2-3, the V gene TRBV4-3; 8 bases map to TRBD2. This CDR3 has 16 amino acids. Germline CDR1 is LGHNA and CDR2 is YSLEER. With 1 base clipped from V and 4 bases from J, the junction kept 7 bases outside the gene matches. CDR3 loop: CASSQAIRGGADTQYF. The CDR3 nucleotides are TGCGCCAGCAGCCAAGCAATACGGGGGGGAGCAGATACGCAGTATTTT.

V gene TRBV10-3 combines with J gene TRBJ1-1, with D tentatively TRBD1 (5 bases). The CDR3 is 13 amino acids. The germline V gene has CDR1 ENHRY and CDR2 SYGVKD. V was trimmed by 6 bases and J by 7 bases, leaving 15 bases between them. The CDR3 sequence is CAIRRPDSSEAFF. For the CDR3, the DNA is TGTGCCATCAGACGACCCGACAGTAGTGAAGCTTTCTTT.

Only a few counts were recorded for this clone. The J gene is TRBJ1-5, the V gene TRBV19; TRBD1 aligns across 9 bases. Germline V gene sequence: CDR1 LNHDA, CDR2 SQIVND (reference sequence). V lost 4 bases to trimming and J lost 3 bases; unmatched junction nucleotides: 4. CDR3 size: 15 residues. This CDR3 reads CASSTRDRDNQPQHF. The CDR3 DNA reads as TGTGCCAGTAGTACCCGGGACAGGGACAATCAGCCCCAGCATTTT.

The rearrangement uses TRBV5-1 and TRBJ1-4; tentative D call: TRBD1 (6 bases). Germline V gene lookup returns CDR1 SGHRS and CDR2 YFSETQ. The CDR3 length is 18 residues. Trimming stripped 1 base from V and 3 bases from J, with 19 bases between. CDR3 loop: CASSLLYQGGGSNEKLFF. CDR3 coding DNA: TGCGCCAGCAGCTTGTTGTATCAGGGCGGGGGCTCTAATGAAAAACTGTTTTTT.

This clone was observed a handful of times. The chain links TRBV27 to TRBJ2-7, with a weak D call TRBD1 (6 bases). Germline V gene sequence: CDR1 MNHEY, CDR2 SMNVEV (reference sequence). The length of the CDR3 is 15 residues. V lost 1 base and J lost 2, with 12 bases in between. For the CDR3, the DNA is TGTGCCAGCAGTTTATGGGGGCAGGGAACCTACGAGCAGTACTTC. Protein product: CASSLWGQGTYEQYF.

This clone was observed a few times. J is TRBJ1-5 and V is TRBV10-3; 12 bases fit TRBD1. Germline lookup yields CDR1 ENHRY and CDR2 SYGVKD. The ends lost 1 base at V and 6 bases at J; junction bases unmatched: 7. The CDR3 length is 17 residues. Here the CDR3 DNA reads TGTGCCATCAGTGAGTGGGACAGGGGGCGTGGGGGTCAGCCCCAGCATTTT. Amino acids: CAISEWDRGRGGQPQHF.

The rearrangement uses TRBV18 and TRBJ2-5; 8 nucleotides agree with TRBD1. V shed 5 bases, J shed 3 bases, and the junction held 2 bases outside the gene matches. Germline CDR1 reads KGHSH; CDR2 reads LQKENI. The CDR3 loop spans 13 amino acids. CDR3 DNA sequence: TGTGCCAGCTCAACGACAGGGGAAGAGACCCAGTACTTC. Protein: CASSTTGEETQYF.

The V gene is TRBV27, the J gene TRBJ2-2, with TRBD2 matching over 13 bases. The ends lost 2 bases at V and 6 bases at J; junction bases unmatched: 9. CDR3 size: 18 residues. Germline CDR1 and CDR2: MNHEY and SMNVEV (reference sequence). CDR3 nucleotide sequence: TGTGCCAGCAGTTTAGATACTAGCGGGGGGGCCTCGGCCGGGGAGCTGTTTTTT. Encoded protein: CASSLDTSGGASAGELFF.

The V gene is TRBV29-1, the J gene TRBJ1-1, with D possibly matching TRBD1 (5 bases). Germline CDR1 and CDR2: SQVTM and ANQGSEA. The V gene lost 2 bases and the J gene lost 6 bases, with 13 bases spanning the gap. The CDR3 contains 13 residues. The DNA for the CDR3 is TGCAGCGTTGAACAGGGCGTCGGGTCTGAAGCTTTCTTT. Translating it yields CSVEQGVGSEAFF.

The chain is built from TRBV3-1 (or the pseudogene TRBV3-2) and TRBJ1-6; a possible D gene is TRBD1 (6 bases). CDR1 LGHDT and CDR2 YNNKEL come from the germline V gene (reference sequence). Trimming took 6 bases from V and 9 from J, leaving 15 bases between them. The CDR3 sequence is 14 residues long. Here the CDR3 reads CASRGTGLLSPLHF. In nucleotides, the CDR3 is TGTGCCAGCAGGGGAACAGGGTTACTTTCACCCCTCCACTTT.

This clone was found once. Written as DNA, the CDR3 is TGCGCCAGCAGGGAGGGACAGCAAGCTTTCTTT. It specifies CASREGQQAFF. The V and J genes are TRBV5-1 and TRBJ1-1; the match to TRBD1 covers 7 bases. The CDR3 has 11 amino acids. V dropped 5 bases and J dropped 9; count of bases not matched to a gene: 4. Germline V gives CDR1 SGHRS, CDR2 YFSETQ.

This clone appeared a few times. The chain has TRBV10-2 and TRBJ2-7; 8 nucleotides match TRBD2. This CDR3 comprises 14 residues. Germline loops: CDR1 WSHSY, CDR2 SAAADI. J lost 4 bases, V lost 7 bases, and 9 bases had no gene match. The DNA of the CDR3 is TGCGCCAGCATGACTAGCGTCACTCATTACGAGCAGTACTTC. Residues: CASMTSVTHYEQYF.

V usage is TRBV5-4 and J usage is TRBJ2-4; perhaps TRBD2 as D (7 bases). The CDR3 length is 13 residues. V was shortened by 7 bases and J by 6 bases, with 14 bases between the two germline ends. CDR1 SGHNT and CDR2 YYREEE come from the germline V gene (reference sequence). This chain's CDR3 is CASGGDTGNIQYF. The CDR3 DNA is TGTGCCAGCGGGGGGGACACGGGAAACATTCAGTACTTC.